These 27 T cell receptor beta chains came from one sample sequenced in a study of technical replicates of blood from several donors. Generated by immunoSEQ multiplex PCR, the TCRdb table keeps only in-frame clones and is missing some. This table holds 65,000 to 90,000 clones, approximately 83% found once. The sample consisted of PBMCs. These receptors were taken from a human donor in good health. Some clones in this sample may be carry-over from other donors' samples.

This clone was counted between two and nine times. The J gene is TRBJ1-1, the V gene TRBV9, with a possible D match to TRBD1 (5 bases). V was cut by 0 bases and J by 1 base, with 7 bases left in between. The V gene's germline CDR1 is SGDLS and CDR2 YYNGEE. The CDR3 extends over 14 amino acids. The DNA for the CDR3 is TGTGCCAGCAGCGTAGAGACAGCGAACACTGAAGCTTTCTTT. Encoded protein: CASSVETANTEAFF.

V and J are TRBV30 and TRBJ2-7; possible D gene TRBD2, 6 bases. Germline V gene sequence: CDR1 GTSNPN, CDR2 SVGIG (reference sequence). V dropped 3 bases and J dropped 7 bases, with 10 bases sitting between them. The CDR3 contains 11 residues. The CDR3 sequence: CAWRGAGEQYF. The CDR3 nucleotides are TGTGCCTGGAGAGGTGCGGGGGAGCAGTACTTC.

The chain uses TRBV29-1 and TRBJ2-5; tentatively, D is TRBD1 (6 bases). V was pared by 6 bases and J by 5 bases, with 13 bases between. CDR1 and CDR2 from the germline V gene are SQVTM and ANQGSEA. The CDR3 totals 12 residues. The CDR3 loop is CSVALTGETQYF. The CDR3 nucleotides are TGCAGCGTCGCTCTTACAGGGGAGACCCAGTACTTC.

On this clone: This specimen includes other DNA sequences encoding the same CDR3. CDR3 region: CASSGAGGYNEQFF. CDR3 nucleotides: TGCGCCAGCAGCGGAGCGGGAGGTTACAATGAGCAGTTCTTC. The rearrangement uses TRBV5-1 and TRBJ2-1; 9 bases line up with TRBD2. From germline, CDR1 is SGHRS and CDR2 YFSETQ. This CDR3 is 14 amino acids long. V was clipped by 4 bases and J by 4 bases; unmatched bases: 3. Looking up the rest from reference TRBV5-1 and TRBJ2-1 gives the full variable domain: KAGVTQTPRYLIKTRGQQVTLSCSPISGHRSVSWYQQTPGQGLQFLFEYFSETQRNKGNFPGRFSGRQFSNSRSEMNVSTLELGDSALYLCASSGAGGYNEQFFGPGTRLTVL.

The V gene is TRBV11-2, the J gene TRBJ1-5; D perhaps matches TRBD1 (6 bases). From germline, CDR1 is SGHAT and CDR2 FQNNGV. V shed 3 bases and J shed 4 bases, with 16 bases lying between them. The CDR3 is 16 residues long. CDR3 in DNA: TGTGCCAGCAGCTTGGGGGGGGGCAGGATAAATCAGCCCCAGCATTTT. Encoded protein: CASSLGGGRINQPQHF.

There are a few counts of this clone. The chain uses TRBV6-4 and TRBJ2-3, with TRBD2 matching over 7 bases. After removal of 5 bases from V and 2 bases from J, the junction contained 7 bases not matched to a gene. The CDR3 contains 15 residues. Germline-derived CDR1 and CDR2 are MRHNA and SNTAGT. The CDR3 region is CASSKERGDTDTQYF. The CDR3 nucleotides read TGTGCCAGCAGTAAGGAGCGGGGAGACACAGATACGCAGTATTTT.

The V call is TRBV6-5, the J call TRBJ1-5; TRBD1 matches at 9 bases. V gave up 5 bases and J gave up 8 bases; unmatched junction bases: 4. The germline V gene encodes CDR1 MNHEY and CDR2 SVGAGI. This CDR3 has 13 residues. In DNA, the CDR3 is TGTGCCAGCAGTCTACGGACAGGGGAGCCCCAGCATTTT. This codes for CASSLRTGEPQHF.

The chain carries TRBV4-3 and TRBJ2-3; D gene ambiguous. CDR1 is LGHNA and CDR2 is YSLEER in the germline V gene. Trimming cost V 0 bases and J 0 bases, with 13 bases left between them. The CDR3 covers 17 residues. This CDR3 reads CASSQDSTRPSTDTQYF. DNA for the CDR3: TGCGCCAGCAGCCAAGATTCAACACGCCCTAGCACAGATACGCAGTATTTT.

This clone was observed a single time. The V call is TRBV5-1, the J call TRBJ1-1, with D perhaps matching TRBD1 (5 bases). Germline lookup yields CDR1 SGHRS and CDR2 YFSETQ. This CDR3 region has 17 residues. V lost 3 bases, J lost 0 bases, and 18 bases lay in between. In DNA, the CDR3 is TGCGCCAGCAGCTCTACGGGACGGGGGACGATGAACACTGAAGCTTTCTTT. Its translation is CASSSTGRGTMNTEAFF.

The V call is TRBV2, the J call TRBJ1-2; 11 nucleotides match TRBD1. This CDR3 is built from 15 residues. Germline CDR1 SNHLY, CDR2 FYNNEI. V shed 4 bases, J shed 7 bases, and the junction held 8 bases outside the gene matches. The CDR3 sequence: CASSGAGQGALGYTF. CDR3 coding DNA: TGTGCCAGCAGTGGAGCAGGACAGGGGGCGCTTGGCTACACCTTC.

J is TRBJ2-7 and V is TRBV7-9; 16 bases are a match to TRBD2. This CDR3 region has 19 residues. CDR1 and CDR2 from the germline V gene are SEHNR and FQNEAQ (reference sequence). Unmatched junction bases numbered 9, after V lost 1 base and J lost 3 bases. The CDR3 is CASSLGGTSGRAYIYEQYF. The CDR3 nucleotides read TGTGCCAGCAGCTTAGGAGGGACTAGCGGGAGGGCTTATATCTACGAGCAGTACTTC.

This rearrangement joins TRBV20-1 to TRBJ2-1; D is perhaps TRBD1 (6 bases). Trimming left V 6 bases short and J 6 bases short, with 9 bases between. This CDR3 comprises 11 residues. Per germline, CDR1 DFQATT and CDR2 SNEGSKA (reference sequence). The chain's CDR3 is CSADRGNEQFF. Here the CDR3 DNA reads TGCAGTGCGGACAGAGGCAATGAGCAGTTCTTC.

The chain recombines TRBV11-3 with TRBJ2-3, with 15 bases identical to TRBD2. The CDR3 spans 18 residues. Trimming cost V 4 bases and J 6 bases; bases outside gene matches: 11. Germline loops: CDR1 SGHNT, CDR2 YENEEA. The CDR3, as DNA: TGTGCCAGCAGCTCCCCGGGACTAGCGGGGGGAAAGATTGATACGCAGTATTTT. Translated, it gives CASSSPGLAGGKIDTQYF.

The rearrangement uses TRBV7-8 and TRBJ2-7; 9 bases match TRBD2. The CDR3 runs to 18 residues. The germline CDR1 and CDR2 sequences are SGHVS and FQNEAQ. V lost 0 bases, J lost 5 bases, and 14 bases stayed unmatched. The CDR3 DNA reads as TGTGCCAGCAGCTTAGCGGGGGGCGGGAGGGCCGTAAGAAACGAGCAGTACTTC. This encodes CASSLAGGGRAVRNEQYF. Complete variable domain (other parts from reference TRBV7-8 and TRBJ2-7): GAGVSQSPRYKVAKRGQDVALRCDPISGHVSLFWYQQALGQGPEFLTYFQNEAQLDKSGLPSDRFFAERPEGSVSTLKIQRTQQEDSAVYLCASSLAGGGRAVRNEQYFGPGTRLTVT.

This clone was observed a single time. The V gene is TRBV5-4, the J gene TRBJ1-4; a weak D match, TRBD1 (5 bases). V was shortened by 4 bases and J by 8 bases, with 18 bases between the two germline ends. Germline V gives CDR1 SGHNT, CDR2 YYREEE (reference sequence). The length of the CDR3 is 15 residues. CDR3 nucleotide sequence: TGTGCCAGCAGCAAACAGGACCGGACCGGCGAAAAACTGTTTTTT. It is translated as CASSKQDRTGEKLFF.

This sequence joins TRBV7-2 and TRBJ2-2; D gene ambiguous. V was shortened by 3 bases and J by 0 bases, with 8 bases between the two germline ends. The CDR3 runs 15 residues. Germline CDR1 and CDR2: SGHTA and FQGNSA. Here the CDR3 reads CASSFTVANTGELFF. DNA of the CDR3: TGTGCCAGCAGCTTTACTGTCGCGAACACCGGGGAGCTGTTTTTT.

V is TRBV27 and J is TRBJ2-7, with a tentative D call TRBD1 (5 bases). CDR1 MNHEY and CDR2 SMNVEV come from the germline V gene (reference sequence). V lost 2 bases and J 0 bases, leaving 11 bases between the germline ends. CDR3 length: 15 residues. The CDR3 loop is CASSLTAGPSYEQYF. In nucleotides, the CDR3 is TGTGCCAGCAGTTTAACGGCAGGGCCCTCCTACGAGCAGTACTTC.

The CDR3 reads CASSDLVSRVEQYF. In DNA, the CDR3 is TGTGCCAGCAGTGATCTCGTGTCCCGAGTCGAGCAGTACTTC. This chain uses TRBV2 with TRBJ2-7, with no clear D. The V and J ends lost 3 bases and 6 bases respectively, with 15 bases between them. The germline CDR1 and CDR2 sequences are SNHLY and FYNNEI. This CDR3 is built from 14 residues. The complete variable domain, with remaining parts taken from reference TRBV2 and TRBJ2-7, reads EPEVTQTPSHQVTQMGQEVILRCVPISNHLYFYWYRQILGQKVEFLVSFYNNEISEKSEIFDDQFSVERPDGSNFTLKIRSTKLEDSAMYFCASSDLVSRVEQYFGPGTRLTVT.

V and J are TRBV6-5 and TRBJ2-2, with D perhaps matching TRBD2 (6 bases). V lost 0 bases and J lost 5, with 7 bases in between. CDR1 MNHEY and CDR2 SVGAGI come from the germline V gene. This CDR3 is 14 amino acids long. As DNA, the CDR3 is TGTGCCAGCAGTTACTCGGGGGGAACCGGGGAGCTGTTTTTT. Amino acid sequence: CASSYSGGTGELFF.

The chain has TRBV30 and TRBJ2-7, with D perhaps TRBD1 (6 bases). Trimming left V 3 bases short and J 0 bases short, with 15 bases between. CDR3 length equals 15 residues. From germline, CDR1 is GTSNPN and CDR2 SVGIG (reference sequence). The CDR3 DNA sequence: TGTGCCTGGAGACCGATCCAGGGGCTCTCCTACGAGCAGTACTTC. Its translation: CAWRPIQGLSYEQYF.

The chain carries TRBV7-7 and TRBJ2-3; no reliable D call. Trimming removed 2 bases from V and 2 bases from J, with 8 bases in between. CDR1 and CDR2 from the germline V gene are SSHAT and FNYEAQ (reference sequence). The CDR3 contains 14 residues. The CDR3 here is CASSLNTNTDTQYF. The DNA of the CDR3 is TGTGCCAGCAGCTTAAACACGAACACAGATACGCAGTATTTT.

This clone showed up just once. CDR3 protein: CASSLTPGHKNTEAFF. As DNA, the CDR3 is TGCGCCAGCAGCTTGACCCCGGGACATAAGAACACTGAAGCTTTCTTT. The J gene is TRBJ1-1, the V gene TRBV5-1; maybe TRBD1 (6 bases). Looked up from germline, CDR1 is SGHRS and CDR2 is YFSETQ. Trimming shortened V by 1 base and J by 1 base, and 14 bases separated the two germline ends. The length of the CDR3 is 16 residues.

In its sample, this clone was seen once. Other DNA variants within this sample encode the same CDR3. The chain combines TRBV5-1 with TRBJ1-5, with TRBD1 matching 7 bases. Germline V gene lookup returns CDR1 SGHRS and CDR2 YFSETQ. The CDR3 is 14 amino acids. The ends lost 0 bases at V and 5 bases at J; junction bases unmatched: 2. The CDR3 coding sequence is TGCGCCAGCAGCTTGGGGCAGGGGGATCAGCCCCAGCATTTT. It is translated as CASSLGQGDQPQHF.

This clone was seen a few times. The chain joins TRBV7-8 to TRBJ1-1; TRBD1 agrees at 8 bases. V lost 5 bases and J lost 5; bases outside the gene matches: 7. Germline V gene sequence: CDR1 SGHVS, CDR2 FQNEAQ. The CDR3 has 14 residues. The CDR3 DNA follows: TGTGCCAGCAGCCAAGGACAGGGAGAAACTGAAGCTTTCTTT. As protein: CASSQGQGETEAFF.

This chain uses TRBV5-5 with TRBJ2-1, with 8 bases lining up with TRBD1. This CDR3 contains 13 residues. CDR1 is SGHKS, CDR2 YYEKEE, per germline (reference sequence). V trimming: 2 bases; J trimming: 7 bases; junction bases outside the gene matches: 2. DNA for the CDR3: TGTGCCAGCAGCTTTGACAGGGGAAATGAGCAGTTCTTC. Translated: CASSFDRGNEQFF.

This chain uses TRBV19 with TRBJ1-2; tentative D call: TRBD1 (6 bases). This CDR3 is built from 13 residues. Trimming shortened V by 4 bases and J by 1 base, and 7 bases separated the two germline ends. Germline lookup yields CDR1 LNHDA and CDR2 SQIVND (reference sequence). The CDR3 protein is CASSTGVNYGYTF. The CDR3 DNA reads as TGTGCCAGTAGTACAGGGGTTAACTATGGCTACACCTTC.

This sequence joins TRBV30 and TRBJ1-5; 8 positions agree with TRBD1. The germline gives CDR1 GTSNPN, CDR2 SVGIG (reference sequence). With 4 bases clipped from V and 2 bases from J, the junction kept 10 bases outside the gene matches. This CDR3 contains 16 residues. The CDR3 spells CAWNGQGFRGNQPQHF. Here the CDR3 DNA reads TGTGCCTGGAACGGACAGGGCTTTAGAGGCAATCAGCCCCAGCATTTT.